Below, 5 T cell receptor beta chains from the same sample are listed, as sequenced in a study of post-analysis software for immune sequencing data. These receptors have no identified antigens. Each TCR beta cDNA library carried unique molecular identifiers. TCRdb re-analysed the PCR reads in MiXCR, keeping a single row per CDR3 protein. This repertoire shows approximately 730,000 distinct CDR3 sequences, roughly 30% found once; its top ten account for roughly 0.53%. Study-wide results and limits: Comparison of patients with controls showed roughly five TRBV segments more frequent in patients, TRBV5-6, TRBV5-1 and TRBV20-1 among them.

The source material was blood. These receptors came from a girl between 10 and 17 years old with multiple sclerosis.

The rearrangement uses TRBV20-1 and TRBJ2-5; D is perhaps TRBD2 (5 bases). Germline assignment: CDR1 DFQATT and CDR2 SNEGSKA (reference sequence). Between the trimmed V and J ends, which lost 6 bases and 5 bases, there was a span of 22 bases. The CDR3 covers 15 residues. The CDR3: CSAPPYRGSVETQYF. CDR3 in DNA: TGCAGTGCCCCCCCCTATCGGGGTTCTGTCGAGACCCAGTACTTC.

This clonotype was picked up a small number of times. This chain joins TRBV18 and TRBJ1-2; D is ambiguous. The germline CDR1 and CDR2 sequences are KGHSH and LQKENI. This CDR3 region has 14 residues. V shed 1 base and J shed 0 bases, with 6 bases lying between them. CDR3 amino acids: CASSPQGSNYGYTF. The CDR3 nucleotides are TGTGCCAGCTCACCACAGGGATCTAACTATGGCTACACCTTC.

V gene TRBV6-5 combines with J gene TRBJ2-1; weak D call: TRBD2 (6 bases). The V end was cut by 0 bases, the J end by 3 bases, with 12 bases between. Germline CDR1 MNHEY, CDR2 SVGAGI. This CDR3 comprises 16 residues. CDR3 loop: CASSYSGGNGYNEQFF. DNA of the CDR3: TGTGCCAGCAGTTACTCGGGGGGTAATGGCTACAATGAGCAGTTCTTC.

The chain recombines TRBV12-3 or TRBV12-4 with TRBJ2-7; TRBD2 agrees at 8 bases. The CDR3 runs 15 residues. Germline trimming cut 2 bases from V and 3 bases from J; bases unmatched to any gene: 6. CDR3 bases: TGTGCCAGCAGTTTATCCGGGACTAGAATCTACGAGCAGTACTTC. It codes for CASSLSGTRIYEQYF.

The sample holds one count of this clonotype. V usage is TRBV6-1 and J usage is TRBJ2-1, with D hard to call. CDR3 length: 12 amino acids. Trimming left V 4 bases short and J 6 bases short, with 7 bases between. CDR1 and CDR2 from the germline V gene are MNHNS and SASEGT. CDR3 nucleotides: TGTGCCAGCAGTGGTTGGGGCAATGAGCAGTTCTTC. Residues: CASSGWGNEQFF.